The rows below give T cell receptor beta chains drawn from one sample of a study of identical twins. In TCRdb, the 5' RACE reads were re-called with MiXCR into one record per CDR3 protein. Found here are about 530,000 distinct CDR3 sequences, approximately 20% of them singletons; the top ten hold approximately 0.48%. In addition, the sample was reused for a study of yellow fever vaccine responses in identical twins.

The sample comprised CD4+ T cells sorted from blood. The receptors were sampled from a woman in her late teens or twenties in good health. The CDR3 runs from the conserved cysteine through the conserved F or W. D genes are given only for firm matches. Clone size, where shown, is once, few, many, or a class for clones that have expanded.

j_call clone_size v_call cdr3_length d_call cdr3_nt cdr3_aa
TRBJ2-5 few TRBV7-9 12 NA TGTGCCAGTACCGACAGACAAGAGACCCAGTACTTC CASTDRQETQYF
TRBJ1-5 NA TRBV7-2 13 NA TGTGCCAGCAGCTTAGTAGGCGGGCAGCCCCAGCATTTT CASSLVGGQPQHF
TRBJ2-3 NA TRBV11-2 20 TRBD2 TGTGCCAGCAGCTTAAAACTAGGCGGGAGGGGCCGGGGGGGCACAGATACGCAGTATTTT CASSLKLGGRGRGGTDTQYF
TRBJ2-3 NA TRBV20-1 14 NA TGCAGTGCTAGAGATAGGAGAGAATCAGATACGCAGTATTTT CSARDRRESDTQYF
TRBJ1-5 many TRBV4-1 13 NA TGCGCCAGCAGCCAAGTGGGGGATCAGCCCCAGCATTTT CASSQVGDQPQHF
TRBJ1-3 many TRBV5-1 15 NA TGCGCCAGCAGCGCAGGACAACTCTCTGGAAACACCATATATTTT CASSAGQLSGNTIYF
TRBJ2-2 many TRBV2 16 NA TGTGCCAGCAGTGAATTGGGGCCTCCGCTAACCGGGGAGCTGTTTTTT CASSELGPPLTGELFF
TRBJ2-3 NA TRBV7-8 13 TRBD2 TGTGCCAGCAGCGGCGGGGGGTTCGATACGCAGTATTTT CASSGGGFDTQYF
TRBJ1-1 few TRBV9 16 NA TGTGCCAGCAGAGACCCGGGACAACTAAAAGATACTGAAGCTTTCTTT CASRDPGQLKDTEAFF
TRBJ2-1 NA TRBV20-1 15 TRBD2 TGCAGTGCTAGAGATGGGCGGGGAGGGAGGGATGAGCAGTTCTTC CSARDGRGGRDEQFF
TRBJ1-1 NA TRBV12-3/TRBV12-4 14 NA TGTGCCAGCAGTTTTGGGACACAGAACACTGAAGCTTTCTTT CASSFGTQNTEAFF
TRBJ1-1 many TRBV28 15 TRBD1 TGTGCCAGCAGCCCCGGGACAGGGGGCAACACTGAAGCTTTCTTT CASSPGTGGNTEAFF
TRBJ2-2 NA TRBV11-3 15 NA TGTGCCAGCAGCTCGTACCGGGACTACACCGGGGAGCTGTTTTTT CASSSYRDYTGELFF
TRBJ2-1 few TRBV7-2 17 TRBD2 TGTGCCAGCAGCTTAGTGACTAGCGGGGGGCGTTACAATGAGCAGTTCTTC CASSLVTSGGRYNEQFF
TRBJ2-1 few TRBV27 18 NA TGTGCCAGCAGTTTAGGGCCCCGGCAGGGGGGCGGTGTCGGAGAGCAGTTCTTC CASSLGPRQGGGVGEQFF
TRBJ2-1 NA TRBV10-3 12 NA TGTGCCACAACCGGACTCCTCAATGAGCAGTTCTTC CATTGLLNEQFF
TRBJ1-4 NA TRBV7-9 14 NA TGTGCCAGCAGCTTAGGAGGGATTAATGAAAAACTGTTTTTT CASSLGGINEKLFF
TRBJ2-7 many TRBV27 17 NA TGTGCCAGCAGTTCCCGCTTCACAGGCACAACCTCCTACGAGCAGTACTTC CASSSRFTGTTSYEQYF
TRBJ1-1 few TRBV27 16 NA TGTGCCAGCAGTCTCGTCCGTGGGACGGGGAACACTGAAGCTTTCTTT CASSLVRGTGNTEAFF
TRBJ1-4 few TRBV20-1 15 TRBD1 TGCAGTGCTAGCCATTGGACAGGAACTAATGAAATCCTGTTTTTT CSASHWTGTNEILFF
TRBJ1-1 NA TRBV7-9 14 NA TGTGCCAGCAGCTTGCAGGGAAGTTACACTGAAGCTTTCTTT CASSLQGSYTEAFF
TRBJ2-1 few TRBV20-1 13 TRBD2 TGCAGTGCCCGGACTAGCGGAGCCAATGAGCAGTTCTTC CSARTSGANEQFF
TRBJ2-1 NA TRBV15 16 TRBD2 TGTGCCACCAGCAAAAACTTAGCGGGAGCGGGGGGTGAGCAGTTCTTC CATSKNLAGAGGEQFF
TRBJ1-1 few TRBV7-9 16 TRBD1 TGTGCCAGCAGCTTAGGCAACAGGGGGATGAACACTGAAGCTTTCTTT CASSLGNRGMNTEAFF
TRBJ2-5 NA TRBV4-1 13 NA TGCGCCAGCAGCACGACTAGAGGAGAGACCCAGTACTTC CASSTTRGETQYF
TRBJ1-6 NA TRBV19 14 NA TGTGCCACCAGAGGCGATTCCTATAATTCACCCCTCCACTTT CATRGDSYNSPLHF
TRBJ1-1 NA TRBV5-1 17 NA TGCGCCAGCAGCTTGGATGAACGGACGGCCATGAACACTGAAGCTTTCTTT CASSLDERTAMNTEAFF
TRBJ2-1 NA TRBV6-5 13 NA TGTGCCAGCAGTTGGAGGCCTAACAATGAGCAGTTCTTC CASSWRPNNEQFF
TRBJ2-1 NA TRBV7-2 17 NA TGTGCCAGCAGCTTATTAGCCCGGACAGTCTCCTACAATGAGCAGTTCTTC CASSLLARTVSYNEQFF
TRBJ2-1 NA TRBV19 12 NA TGTGCCAGTAGTATGGTGTGGGATGAGCAGTTCTTC CASSMVWDEQFF
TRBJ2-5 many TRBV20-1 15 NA TGCAGTGCTAGAGATAGTATGGCTGTGCAAGAGACCCAGTACTTC CSARDSMAVQETQYF
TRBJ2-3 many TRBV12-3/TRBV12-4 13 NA TGTGCCAGCAGTTTCGCTAGCACAGATACGCAGTATTTT CASSFASTDTQYF
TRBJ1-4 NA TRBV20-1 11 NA TGCAGTGCTCCCCGGGGCCCCTTTCAGTTTTTT CSAPRGPFQFF
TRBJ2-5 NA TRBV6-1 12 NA TGTGCCAGCAGTAGAAAACAAGAGACCCAGTACTTC CASSRKQETQYF
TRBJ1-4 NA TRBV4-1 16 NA TGCGCCAGCAGCCAAGATTGGGGGGCAACTAATGAAAAACTGTTTTTT CASSQDWGATNEKLFF
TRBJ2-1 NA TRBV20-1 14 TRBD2 TGCAGTGCTAGATTATGGACTAGCGGGGATGAGCAGTTCTTC CSARLWTSGDEQFF
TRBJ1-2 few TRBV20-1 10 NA TGCAGTACCGTCCGGGAGGGCTACACCTTC CSTVREGYTF
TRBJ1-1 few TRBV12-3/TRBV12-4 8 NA TGTGCCAGCAGTCAATCACGATTT CASSQSRF
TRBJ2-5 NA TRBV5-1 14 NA TGCGCCAGCAGCTTAACTGGGTATGGAGAGACCCAGTACTTC CASSLTGYGETQYF
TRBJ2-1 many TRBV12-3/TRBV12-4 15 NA TGTGCCAGCAGTCCTCCAGGGGTAGGGACGAATGAGCAGTTCTTC CASSPPGVGTNEQFF
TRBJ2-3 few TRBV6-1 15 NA TGTGCCAGCAGGCGGGGACCAAGGGGAGCAGATACGCAGTATTTT CASRRGPRGADTQYF
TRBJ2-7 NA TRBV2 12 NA TGTGCCAGCAGACAAGAAGGCTACGAGCAGTACTTC CASRQEGYEQYF
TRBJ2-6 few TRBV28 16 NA TGTGCCAGCAGTGCCCCTGGTCGGGGCGGGGCCAACGTCCTGACTTTC CASSAPGRGGANVLTF
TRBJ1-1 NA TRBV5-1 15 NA TGCGCCAGCAGCTTGATCCCGGGGACAAACACTGAAGCTTTCTTT CASSLIPGTNTEAFF
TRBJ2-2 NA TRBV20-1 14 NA TGCAGTGCTAGACCCGGACTGAACACCGGGGAGCTGTTTTTT CSARPGLNTGELFF
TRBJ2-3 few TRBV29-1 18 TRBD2 TGCAGCGTTGATATGCGGCCGAGCCGCGGGGGGGCCGGTGATACGCAGTATTTT CSVDMRPSRGGAGDTQYF
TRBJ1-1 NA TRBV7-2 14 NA TGTGCCAGCAGCTTAGAGAGTATAGCTCCTGAAGCTTTCTTT CASSLESIAPEAFF
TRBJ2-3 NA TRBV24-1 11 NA TGTGCCACCAGCCTATCAGATACGCAGTATTTT CATSLSDTQYF
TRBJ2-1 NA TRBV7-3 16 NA TGTGCCAGCAGCCCTTGGGTGGAGCGGAACTACAATGAGCAGTTCTTC CASSPWVERNYNEQFF
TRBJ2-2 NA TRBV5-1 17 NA TGCGCCAGCAGCTTGGCTGTTTTGGGGATTTCAACCGGGGAGCTGTTTTTT CASSLAVLGISTGELFF
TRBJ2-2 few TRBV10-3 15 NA TGTGCCATCAGTGAGTCGGAGGGATCCACCGGGGAGCTGTTTTTT CAISESEGSTGELFF
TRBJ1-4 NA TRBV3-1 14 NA TGTGCCAGCAGCCAAGAGGGGGCAGGCGGAAAACTGTTTTTT CASSQEGAGGKLFF
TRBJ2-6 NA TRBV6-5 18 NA TGTGCCAGCAGTTACTCAGCAGGACGAGATTTTGGGGCCAACGTCCTGACTTTC CASSYSAGRDFGANVLTF
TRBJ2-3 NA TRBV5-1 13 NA TGCGCCAGCAGGACTAGGACGTCAGATACGCAGTATTTT CASRTRTSDTQYF